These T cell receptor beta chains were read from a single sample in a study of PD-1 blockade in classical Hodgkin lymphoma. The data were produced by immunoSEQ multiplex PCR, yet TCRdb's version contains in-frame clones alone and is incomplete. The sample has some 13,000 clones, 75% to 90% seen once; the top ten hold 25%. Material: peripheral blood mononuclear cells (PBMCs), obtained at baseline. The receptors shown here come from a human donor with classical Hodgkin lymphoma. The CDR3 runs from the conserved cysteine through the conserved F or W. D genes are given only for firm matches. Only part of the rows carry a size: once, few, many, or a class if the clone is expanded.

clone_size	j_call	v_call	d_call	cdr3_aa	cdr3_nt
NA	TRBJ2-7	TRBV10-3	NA	CATRGADEQYF	TGTGCCACCAGGGGGGCGGATGAGCAGTACTTC
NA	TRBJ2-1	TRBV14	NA	CASSLGGNEQFF	TGTGCCAGCAGCCTAGGTGGCAATGAGCAGTTCTTC
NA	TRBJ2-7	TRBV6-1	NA	CASSEAYGPAATEQYF	TGTGCCAGCAGTGAAGCGTACGGCCCCGCAGCGACCGAGCAGTACTTC
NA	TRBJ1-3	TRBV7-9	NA	CASSFGNANENTIYF	TGTGCCAGCAGCTTCGGGAACGCTAATGAAAACACCATATATTTT
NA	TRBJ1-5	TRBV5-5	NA	CASSSRQPDQPQHF	TGTGCCAGCAGCTCCCGACAGCCCGATCAGCCCCAGCATTTT
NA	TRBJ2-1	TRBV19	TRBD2	CASSILSAGGGLVQFF	TGTGCCAGTAGTATCCTATCAGCGGGAGGGGGTTTGGTGCAGTTCTTC
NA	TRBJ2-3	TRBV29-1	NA	CSVEGGDTQYF	TGCAGCGTTGAAGGGGGCGATACGCAGTATTTT
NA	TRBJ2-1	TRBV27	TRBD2	CASSFLTSGRAYNEQFF	TGTGCCAGCAGTTTCTTGACCAGCGGGAGGGCCTACAATGAGCAGTTCTTC
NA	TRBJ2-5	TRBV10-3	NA	CAIRPSRETQYF	TGTGCCATCCGCCCTAGCAGGGAGACCCAGTACTTC
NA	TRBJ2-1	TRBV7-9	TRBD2	CASSYLAGIYNEQFF	TGTGCCAGCAGTTACCTAGCGGGGATATACAATGAGCAGTTCTTC
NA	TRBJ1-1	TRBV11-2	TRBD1	CASSLGVRGKRSTEAFF	TGTGCCAGCAGCTTAGGCGTCAGGGGGAAAAGGTCCACTGAAGCTTTCTTT
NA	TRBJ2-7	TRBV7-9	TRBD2	CASSRLGLSEQYF	TGTGCCAGCAGCAGACTGGGACTATCGGAGCAGTACTTC
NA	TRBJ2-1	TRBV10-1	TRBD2	CASSFWREGLDEQFF	TGCGCCAGCAGTTTTTGGCGGGAGGGCCTCGATGAGCAGTTCTTC
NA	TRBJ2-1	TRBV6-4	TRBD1	CASSVMGQGFNEQFF	TGTGCCAGCAGTGTTATGGGACAGGGGTTCAATGAGCAGTTCTTC
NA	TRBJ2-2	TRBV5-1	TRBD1	CASSKSPTGVTGELFF	TGCGCCAGCAGCAAAAGCCCAACAGGGGTCACCGGGGAGCTGTTTTTT
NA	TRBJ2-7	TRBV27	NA	CASSFKGDRSYEQYF	TGTGCCAGCAGTTTTAAGGGTGACCGCTCCTACGAGCAGTACTTC
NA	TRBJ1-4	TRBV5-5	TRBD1	CASSLEAGGRILFF	TGTGCCAGCAGCTTGGAGGCAGGGGGGCGAATTCTGTTTTTT
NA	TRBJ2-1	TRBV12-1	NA	CASSEYKTRSYNEQFF	TGTGCCAGCAGCGAATACAAGACTAGGTCCTACAATGAGCAGTTCTTC
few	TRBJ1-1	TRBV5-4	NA	CASSGGPYDTEAFF	TGTGCCAGCAGCGGGGGACCTTACGACACTGAAGCTTTCTTT
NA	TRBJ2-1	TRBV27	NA	CASGLIWGEQFF	TGTGCCAGCGGCCTAATTTGGGGTGAGCAGTTCTTC
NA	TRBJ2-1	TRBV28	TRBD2	CASSASSGRALDEQFF	TGTGCCAGCAGTGCCTCTAGCGGGAGGGCCCTCGATGAGCAGTTCTTC
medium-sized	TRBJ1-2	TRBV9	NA	CASSPEGVYGYTF	TGTGCCAGCAGTCCCGAAGGCGTATATGGCTACACCTTC
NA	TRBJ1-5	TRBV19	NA	CASSIGDRQPQHF	TGTGCCAGTAGTATAGGGGACCGACAGCCCCAGCATTTT
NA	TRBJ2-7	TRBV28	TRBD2	CASSLSTSGFSYEQYF	TGTGCCAGCAGTTTGTCGACTAGCGGCTTCTCCTACGAGCAGTACTTC
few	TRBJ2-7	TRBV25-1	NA	CASSEGGLLYEQYF	TGTGCCAGCAGTGAAGGAGGACTACTGTACGAGCAGTACTTC
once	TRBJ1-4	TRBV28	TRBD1	CASSPAKQGATNEKLFF	TGTGCCAGCAGCCCGGCCAAACAGGGGGCGACTAATGAAAAACTGTTTTTT
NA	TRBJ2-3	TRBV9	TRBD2	CASSVGASGRGDTQYF	TGTGCCAGCAGCGTAGGGGCTAGCGGGAGAGGAGATACGCAGTATTTT
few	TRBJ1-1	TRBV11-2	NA	CASSLAGGRGEAFF	TGTGCCAGCAGCCTGGCGGGGGGGCGCGGTGAAGCTTTCTTT
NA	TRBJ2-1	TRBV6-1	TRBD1	CASSGPLSTGVGEQFF	TGTGCCAGCAGTGGGCCGTTGAGTACAGGGGTGGGGGAGCAGTTCTTC
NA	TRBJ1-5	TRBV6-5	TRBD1	CASSLTGNQPQHF	TGTGCCAGCAGTCTGACAGGGAACCAGCCCCAGCATTTT
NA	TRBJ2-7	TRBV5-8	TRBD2	CASSLPVAGTYEQYF	TGTGCCAGCAGCTTGCCGGTAGCGGGAACGTACGAGCAGTACTTC
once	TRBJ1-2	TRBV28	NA	CASSLKGLGYTF	TGTGCCAGCAGTTTGAAGGGGCTCGGCTACACCTTC
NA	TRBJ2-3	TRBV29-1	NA	CSVVKDTQYF	TGCAGCGTTGTGAAGGATACGCAGTATTTT
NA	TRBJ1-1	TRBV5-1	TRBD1	CASSARDRGNTEAFF	TGCGCCAGCAGCGCCCGGGACAGGGGTAACACTGAAGCTTTCTTT
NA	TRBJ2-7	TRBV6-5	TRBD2	CATTGTSWYEQYF	TGTGCCACCACCGGGACTAGCTGGTACGAGCAGTACTTC
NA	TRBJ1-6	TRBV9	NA	CASSVVPGNPYSPLHF	TGTGCCAGCAGCGTAGTCCCGGGGAACCCGTATTCACCCCTCCACTTT
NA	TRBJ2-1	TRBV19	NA	CASNRDLYNEQFF	TGTGCCAGTAACCGGGACTTATACAATGAGCAGTTCTTC
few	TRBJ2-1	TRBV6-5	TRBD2	CASSSRLAGAYNEQFF	TGTGCCAGCAGTTCAAGACTAGCGGGAGCATACAATGAGCAGTTCTTC
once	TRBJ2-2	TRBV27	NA	CASKNTGELFF	TGTGCCAGCAAAAACACCGGGGAGCTGTTTTTT
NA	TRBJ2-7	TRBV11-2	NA	CASSFGDSGMAQYF	TGTGCCAGCAGCTTTGGGGACTCGGGGATGGCGCAGTACTTC
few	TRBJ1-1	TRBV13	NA	CASSLGEASTEAFF	TGTGCCAGCAGCTTAGGGGAGGCGAGCACTGAAGCTTTCTTT
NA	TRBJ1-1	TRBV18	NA	CASSQPGPTYSEAFF	TGTGCCAGCTCACAACCGGGACCGACCTACAGTGAAGCTTTCTTT
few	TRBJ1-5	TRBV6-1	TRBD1	CASSEGPTGGVLGTQHF	TGTGCCAGCAGTGAAGGCCCTACAGGGGGCGTTCTCGGGACCCAGCATTTT
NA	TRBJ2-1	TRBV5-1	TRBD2	CASSLRSGRAIDEQFF	TGCGCCAGCAGCTTGAGGAGCGGGAGGGCCATCGATGAGCAGTTCTTC
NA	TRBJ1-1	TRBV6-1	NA	CASSQGVNTEAFF	TGTGCCAGCAGTCAAGGGGTGAACACTGAAGCTTTCTTT
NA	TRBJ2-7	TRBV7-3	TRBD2	CASSLRGIAGGSSYEQYF	TGTGCCAGCAGCTTAAGAGGAATAGCGGGAGGTTCCTCCTACGAGCAGTACTTC
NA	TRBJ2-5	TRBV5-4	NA	CASSLVRGETQYF	TGTGCCAGCAGCTTGGTGAGGGGTGAGACCCAGTACTTC
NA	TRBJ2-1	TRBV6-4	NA	CASSEIGRDTYNEQFF	TGTGCCAGCAGTGAGATTGGTCGCGATACCTACAATGAGCAGTTCTTC
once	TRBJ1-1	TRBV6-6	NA	CASSPPGEAFF	TGTGCCAGCAGTCCCCCAGGAGAAGCTTTCTTT
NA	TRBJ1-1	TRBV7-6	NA	CASSSGQPNTEAFF	TGTGCCAGCAGCTCGGGACAACCGAACACTGAAGCTTTCTTT
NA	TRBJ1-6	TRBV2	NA	CASSDRGYNSPLHF	TGTGCCAGCAGTGACAGGGGATATAATTCACCCCTCCACTTT
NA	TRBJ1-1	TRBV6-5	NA	CASSYSSLGMGTEAFF	TGTGCCAGCAGTTACTCGTCGCTGGGGATGGGGACTGAAGCTTTCTTT
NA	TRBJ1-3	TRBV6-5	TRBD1	CASSLDRETGNTIYF	TGTGCCAGCAGTCTAGACAGGGAGACGGGAAACACCATATATTTT
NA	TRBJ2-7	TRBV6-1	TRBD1	CASTVTGGSYEQYF	TGTGCCAGCACTGTGACAGGGGGCTCCTACGAGCAGTACTTC
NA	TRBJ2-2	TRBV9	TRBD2	CASSRGASGSSGELFF	TGTGCCAGCAGCCGAGGGGCTAGCGGGAGTAGCGGGGAGCTGTTTTTT
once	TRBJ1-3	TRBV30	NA	CAWTTGLSGNTIYF	TGTGCCTGGACTACAGGCCTCTCTGGAAACACCATATATTTT
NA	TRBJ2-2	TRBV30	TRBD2	CAWSVRGGVGTGELFF	TGTGCCTGGAGTGTACGGGGGGGAGTTGGCACCGGGGAGCTGTTTTTT
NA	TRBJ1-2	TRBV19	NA	CASSSRDGYGYTF	TGTGCCAGTAGTTCCCGGGACGGCTATGGCTACACCTTC
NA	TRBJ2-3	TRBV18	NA	CASSPIGGRDTQYF	TGTGCCAGCTCACCAATCGGTGGGCGAGATACGCAGTATTTT